The 2 T cell receptor beta chains listed next were all sequenced from one sample in a study of CD8+ T cells in alopecia areata. In each case, RNA was isolated and then reverse transcribed into cDNA as the sequencing template. Assay: immunoSEQ multiplex PCR; the TCRdb copy retains only in-frame clones and omits some. The sample is made up of about 270,000 clones, none counted only once. Cells from pooled cutaneous lymph nodes were sorted by CD4, CD8alpha, NKG2D, NKG2ACE and other markers. The sequenced sample consisted of CD4+ T cells sorted from a lymph node. The receptors stem from a C3H/HeJ mouse with alopecia areata. Mouse strain MHC haplotype: H2-k.

This clone came up a few times. Gene names denote mouse genes. The read ends 4 residues early relative to the CDR3; the germline J gene fills the gap. The identical CDR3 is also encoded by other nucleotide sequences in the sample. The chain couples TRBV13-3 to TRBJ2-7; a weak D match, TRBD1 (6 bases). Per germline, CDR1 NNHDY and CDR2 SYVADS. This CDR3 has 11 amino acids. CDR3 loop: CASRGQYEQYF. The CDR3 bases that were read are TGTGCCAGCAGAGGACAGTAT.

Notes on this clone: The gene names given are mouse names. The CDR3 goes on 4 residues after the read ends, and that part is filled in from the germline J gene. This chain links TRBV5 with TRBJ2-2; 9 bases are shared with TRBD2. There are 17 residues in the CDR3. V shed 4 bases and J 0 bases; nucleotides not matched to a gene: 6. The germline V gene encodes CDR1 LGHNA and CDR2 YNLKQL (reference sequence). The part of the CDR3 DNA that was read is TGTGCCAGCAGCCCCTTCCGGGACTGGGCAAACACCGGG. This sequence encodes CASSPFRDWANTG. The CDR3 in its entirety is CASSPFRDWANTGQLYF.